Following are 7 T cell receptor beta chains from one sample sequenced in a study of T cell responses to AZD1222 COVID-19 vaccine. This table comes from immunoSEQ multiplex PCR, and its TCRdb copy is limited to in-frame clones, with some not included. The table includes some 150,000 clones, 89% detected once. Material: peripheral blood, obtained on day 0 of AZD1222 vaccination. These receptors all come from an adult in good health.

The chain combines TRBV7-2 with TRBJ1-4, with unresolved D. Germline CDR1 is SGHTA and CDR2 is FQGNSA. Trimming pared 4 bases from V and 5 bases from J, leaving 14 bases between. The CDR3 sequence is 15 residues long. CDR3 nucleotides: TGTGCCAGCAGCTCAAAGGCGGCCCCGAATGAAAAACTGTTTTTT. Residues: CASSSKAAPNEKLFF.

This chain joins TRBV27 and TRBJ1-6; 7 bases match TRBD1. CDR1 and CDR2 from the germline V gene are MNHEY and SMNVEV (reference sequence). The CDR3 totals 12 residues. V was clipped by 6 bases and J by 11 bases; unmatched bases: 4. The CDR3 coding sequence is TGTGCCAGCAGAACGCAGGGGGCACCCCTCCACTTT. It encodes CASRTQGAPLHF.

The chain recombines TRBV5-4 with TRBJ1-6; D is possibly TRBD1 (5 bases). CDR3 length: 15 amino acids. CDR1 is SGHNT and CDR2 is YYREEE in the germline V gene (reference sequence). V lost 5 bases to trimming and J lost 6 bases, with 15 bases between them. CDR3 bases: TGTGCCAGCAGACAAGCGGGGGTAACTAATTCACCCCTCCACTTT. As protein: CASRQAGVTNSPLHF.

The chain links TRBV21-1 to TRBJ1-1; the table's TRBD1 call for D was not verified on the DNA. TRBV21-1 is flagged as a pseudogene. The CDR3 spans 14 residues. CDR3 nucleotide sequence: TGTGCCAGCAGCCCGGGACAGCAGAACACTGAAGCTTTCTTT. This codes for CASSPGQQNTEAFF.

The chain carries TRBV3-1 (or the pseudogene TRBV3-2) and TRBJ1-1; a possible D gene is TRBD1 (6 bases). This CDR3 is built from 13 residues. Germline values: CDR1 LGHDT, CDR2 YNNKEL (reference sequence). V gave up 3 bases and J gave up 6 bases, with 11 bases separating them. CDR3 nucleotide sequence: TGTGCCAGCAGCCAGGGGGCGGTGGCTGAAGCTTTCTTT. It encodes CASSQGAVAEAFF.

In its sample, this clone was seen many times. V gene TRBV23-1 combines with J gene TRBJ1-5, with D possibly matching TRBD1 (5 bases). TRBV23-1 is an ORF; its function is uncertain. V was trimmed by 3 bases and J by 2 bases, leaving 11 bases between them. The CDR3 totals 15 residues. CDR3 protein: CASSQVRGRNQPQHF. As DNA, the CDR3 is TGCGCCAGCAGTCAGGTTCGGGGACGCAATCAGCCCCAGCATTTT.

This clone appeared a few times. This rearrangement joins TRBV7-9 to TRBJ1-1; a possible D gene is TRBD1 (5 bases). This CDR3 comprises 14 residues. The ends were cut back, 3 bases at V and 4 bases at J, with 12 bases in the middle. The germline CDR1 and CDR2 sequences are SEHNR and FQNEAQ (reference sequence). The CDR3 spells CASSFRWGSTEAFF. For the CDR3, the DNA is TGTGCCAGCAGCTTTCGGTGGGGCAGCACTGAAGCTTTCTTT.